The clone carrying this T cell receptor (beta chain) was recorded once. Antigen unknown. Assay used: immunoSEQ multiplex PCR; TCRdb lists only in-frame clones, some missing. The data hold over 85,000 clones, with roughly 95% observed a single time. This entry comes from a study of siplizumab effects on memory and regulatory T cells. Deletions cut 2 bases from V and 1 base from J, with 11 bases between. CDR3 length: 15 residues. Per the germline V gene, CDR1 is LGHNA and CDR2 is YNFKEQ. Findings and limits, study-wide: Contribution to the alloresponse seemed major for naive T cells, which also seemed more diverse than memory cells. Unstimulated subsets were the mapping target of only a minor fraction of alloreactive clones.

Sample: naive CD4+ T cells sorted from blood. This sequence originates from a human donor in good health. This chain connects TRBV4-2 to TRBJ1-1, with D perhaps TRBD1 (5 bases). CDR3 sequence: CASSQPRVANTEAFF. CDR3 sequence (DNA): TGTGCCAGCAGCCAACCCAGGGTGGCGAACACTGAAGCTTTCTTT.